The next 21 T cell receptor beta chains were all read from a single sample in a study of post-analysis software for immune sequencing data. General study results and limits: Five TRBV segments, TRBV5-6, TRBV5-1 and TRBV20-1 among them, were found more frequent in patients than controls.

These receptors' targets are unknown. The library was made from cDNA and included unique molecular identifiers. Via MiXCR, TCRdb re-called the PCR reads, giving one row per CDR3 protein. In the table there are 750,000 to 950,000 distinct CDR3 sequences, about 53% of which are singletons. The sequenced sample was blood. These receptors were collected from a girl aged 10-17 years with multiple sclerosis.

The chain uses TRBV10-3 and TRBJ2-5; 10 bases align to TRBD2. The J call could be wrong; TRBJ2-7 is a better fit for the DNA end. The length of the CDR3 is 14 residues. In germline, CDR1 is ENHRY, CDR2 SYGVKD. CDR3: CAIRLAGGSAEQYF. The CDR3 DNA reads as TGTGCCATCAGATTAGCGGGAGGCTCCGCCGAGCAGTACTTC.

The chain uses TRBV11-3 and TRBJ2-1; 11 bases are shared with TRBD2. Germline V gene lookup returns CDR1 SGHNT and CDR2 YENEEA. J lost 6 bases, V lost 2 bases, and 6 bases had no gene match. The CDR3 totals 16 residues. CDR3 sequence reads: CASSLTGTSGTNEQFF. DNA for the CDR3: TGTGCCAGCAGCTTAACGGGGACTAGCGGTACCAATGAGCAGTTCTTC.

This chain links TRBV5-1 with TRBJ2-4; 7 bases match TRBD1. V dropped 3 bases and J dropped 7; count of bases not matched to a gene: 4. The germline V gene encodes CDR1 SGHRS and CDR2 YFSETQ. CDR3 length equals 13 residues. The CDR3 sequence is CASSSPQGNIQYF. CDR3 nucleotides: TGCGCCAGCAGCTCTCCACAGGGGAACATTCAGTACTTC.

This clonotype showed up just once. This chain's CDR3 is CASSLLQGAEQFF. The DNA for the CDR3 is TGTGCCAGCAGTTTGCTACAGGGGGCAGAGCAGTTCTTC. This chain uses TRBV12-3 or TRBV12-4 with TRBJ2-1, with 9 bases fitting TRBD1. The length of the CDR3 is 13 residues. V dropped 3 bases and J dropped 10; count of bases not matched to a gene: 4.

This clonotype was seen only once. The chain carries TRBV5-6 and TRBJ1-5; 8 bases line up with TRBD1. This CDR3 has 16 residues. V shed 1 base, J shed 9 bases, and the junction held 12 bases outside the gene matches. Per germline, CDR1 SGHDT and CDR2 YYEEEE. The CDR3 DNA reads TGTGCCAGCAGCTTGTGGGGACAGGTAACTTCGGGGCCCCAGCATTTT. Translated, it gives CASSLWGQVTSGPQHF.

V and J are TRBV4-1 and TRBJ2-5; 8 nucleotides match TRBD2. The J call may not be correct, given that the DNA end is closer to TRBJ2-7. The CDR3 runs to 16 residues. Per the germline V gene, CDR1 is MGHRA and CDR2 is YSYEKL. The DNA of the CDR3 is TGCGCCAGCAGCCCGCAATTTAGCGGGGAGACCTACGAGCAGTACTTC. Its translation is CASSPQFSGETYEQYF.

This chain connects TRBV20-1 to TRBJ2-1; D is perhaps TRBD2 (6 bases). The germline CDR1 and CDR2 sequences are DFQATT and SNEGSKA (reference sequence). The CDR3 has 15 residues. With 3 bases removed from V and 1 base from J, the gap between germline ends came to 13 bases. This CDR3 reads CSASYGRGSYNEQFF. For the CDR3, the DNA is TGCAGTGCTAGTTATGGGCGGGGTTCCTACAATGAGCAGTTCTTC.

In nucleotides, the CDR3 is TGTGCCATCAGTGGGACTAGCGACAATGAGCAGTTCTTC. Its translation: CAISGTSDNEQFF. The chain joins TRBV10-3 to TRBJ2-1; 9 bases align to TRBD2. The germline CDR1 and CDR2 sequences are ENHRY and SYGVKD. The CDR3 is made up of 13 amino acids. V gave up 4 bases and J gave up 5 bases; unmatched junction bases: 0.

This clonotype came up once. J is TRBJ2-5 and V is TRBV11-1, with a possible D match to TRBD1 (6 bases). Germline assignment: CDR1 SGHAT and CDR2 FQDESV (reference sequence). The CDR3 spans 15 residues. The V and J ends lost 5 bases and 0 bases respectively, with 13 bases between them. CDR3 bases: TGTGCCAGCAGCAATTCGGGACACCACCAAGAGACCCAGTACTTC. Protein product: CASSNSGHHQETQYF.

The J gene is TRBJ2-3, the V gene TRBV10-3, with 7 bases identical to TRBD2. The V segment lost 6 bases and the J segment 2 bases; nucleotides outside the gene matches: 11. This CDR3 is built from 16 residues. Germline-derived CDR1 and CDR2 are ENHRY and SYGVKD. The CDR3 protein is CAIRPGLQTSTDTQYF. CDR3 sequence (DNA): TGTGCCATCAGACCGGGACTACAGACCTCCACAGATACGCAGTATTTT.

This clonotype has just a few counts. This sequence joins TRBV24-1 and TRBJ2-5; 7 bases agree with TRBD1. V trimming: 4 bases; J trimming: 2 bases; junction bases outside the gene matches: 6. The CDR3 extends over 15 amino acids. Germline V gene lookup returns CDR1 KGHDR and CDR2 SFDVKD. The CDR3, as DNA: TGTGCCACCAGTGAGCGGACAGGACCTCAAGAGACCCAGTACTTC. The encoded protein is CATSERTGPQETQYF.

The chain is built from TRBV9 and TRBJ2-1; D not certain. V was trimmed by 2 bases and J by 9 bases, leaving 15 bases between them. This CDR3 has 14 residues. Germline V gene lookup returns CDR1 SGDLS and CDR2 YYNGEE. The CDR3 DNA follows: TGTGCCAGCAGCGTTTATGGAGACTCTGGTGAGCAGTTCTTC. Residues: CASSVYGDSGEQFF.

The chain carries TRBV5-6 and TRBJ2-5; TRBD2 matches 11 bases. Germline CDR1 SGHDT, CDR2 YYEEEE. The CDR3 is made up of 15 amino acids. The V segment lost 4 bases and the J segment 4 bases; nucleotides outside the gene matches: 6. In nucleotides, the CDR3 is TGTGCCAGCAGCCAGTTAGCGGGAGGGGGAGAGACCCAGTACTTC. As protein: CASSQLAGGGETQYF.

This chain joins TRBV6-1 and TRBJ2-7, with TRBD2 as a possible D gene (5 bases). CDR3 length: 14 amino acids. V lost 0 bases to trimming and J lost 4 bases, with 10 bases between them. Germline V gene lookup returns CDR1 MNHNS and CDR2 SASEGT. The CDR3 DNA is TGTGCCAGCAGTGAAGCGGGAGTAGCGTACGAGCAGTACTTC. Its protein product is CASSEAGVAYEQYF.

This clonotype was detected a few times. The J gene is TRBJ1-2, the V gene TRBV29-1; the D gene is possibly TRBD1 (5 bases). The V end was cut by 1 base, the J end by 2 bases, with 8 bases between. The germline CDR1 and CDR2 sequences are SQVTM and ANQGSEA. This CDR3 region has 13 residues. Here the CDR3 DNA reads TGCAGCGTTGAAGTGGGACGGAACTATGGCTACACCTTC. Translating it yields CSVEVGRNYGYTF.

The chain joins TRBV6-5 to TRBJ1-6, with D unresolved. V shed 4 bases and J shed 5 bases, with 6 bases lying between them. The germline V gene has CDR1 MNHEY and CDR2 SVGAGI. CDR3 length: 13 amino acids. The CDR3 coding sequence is TGTGCCAGCAGTTTCGCCCATAATTCACCCCTCCACTTT. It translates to CASSFAHNSPLHF.

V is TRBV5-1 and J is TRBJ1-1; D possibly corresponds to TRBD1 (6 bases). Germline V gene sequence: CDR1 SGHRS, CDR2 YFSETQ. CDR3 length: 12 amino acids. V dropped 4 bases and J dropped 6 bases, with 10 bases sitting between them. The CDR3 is CASSPTGAEAFF. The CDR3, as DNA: TGCGCCAGCAGCCCGACAGGAGCTGAAGCTTTCTTT.

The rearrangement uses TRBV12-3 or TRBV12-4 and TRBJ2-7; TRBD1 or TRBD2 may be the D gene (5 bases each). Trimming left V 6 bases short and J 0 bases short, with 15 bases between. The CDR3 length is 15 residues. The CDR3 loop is CASSPMGVNSYEQYF. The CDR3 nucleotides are TGTGCCAGCAGCCCCATGGGGGTAAACTCCTACGAGCAGTACTTC.

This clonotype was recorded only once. The CDR3 loop reads CASSLLGSGRGDTQYF. The DNA of the CDR3 is TGCGCCAGCAGCCTCCTTGGTAGCGGGAGAGGAGATACGCAGTATTTT. The chain uses TRBV5-1 and TRBJ2-3, with 9 bases that match TRBD2. This CDR3 contains 16 residues. The germline gives CDR1 SGHRS, CDR2 YFSETQ. V gave up 4 bases and J gave up 5 bases; unmatched junction bases: 11. The full variable domain, in which reference TRBV5-1 and TRBJ2-3 provide the parts outside the CDR3, is KAGVTQTPRYLIKTRGQQVTLSCSPISGHRSVSWYQQTPGQGLQFLFEYFSETQRNKGNFPGRFSGRQFSNSRSEMNVSTLELGDSALYLCASSLLGSGRGDTQYFGPGTRLTVL.

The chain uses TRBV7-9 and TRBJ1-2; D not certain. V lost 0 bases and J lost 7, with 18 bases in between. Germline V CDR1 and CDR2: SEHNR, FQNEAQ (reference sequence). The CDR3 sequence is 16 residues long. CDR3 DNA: TGTGCCAGCAGCTTAGCTGGGCCCCCACGACAAGGTGGCTACACCTTC. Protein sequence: CASSLAGPPRQGGYTF.

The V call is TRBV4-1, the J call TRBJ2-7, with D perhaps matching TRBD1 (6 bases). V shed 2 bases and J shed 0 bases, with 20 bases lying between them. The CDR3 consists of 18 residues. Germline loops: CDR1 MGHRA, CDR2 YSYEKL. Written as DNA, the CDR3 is TGCGCCAGCAGCCAACCAGATTACCCCAGGGGATTCTCCTACGAGCAGTACTTC. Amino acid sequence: CASSQPDYPRGFSYEQYF.